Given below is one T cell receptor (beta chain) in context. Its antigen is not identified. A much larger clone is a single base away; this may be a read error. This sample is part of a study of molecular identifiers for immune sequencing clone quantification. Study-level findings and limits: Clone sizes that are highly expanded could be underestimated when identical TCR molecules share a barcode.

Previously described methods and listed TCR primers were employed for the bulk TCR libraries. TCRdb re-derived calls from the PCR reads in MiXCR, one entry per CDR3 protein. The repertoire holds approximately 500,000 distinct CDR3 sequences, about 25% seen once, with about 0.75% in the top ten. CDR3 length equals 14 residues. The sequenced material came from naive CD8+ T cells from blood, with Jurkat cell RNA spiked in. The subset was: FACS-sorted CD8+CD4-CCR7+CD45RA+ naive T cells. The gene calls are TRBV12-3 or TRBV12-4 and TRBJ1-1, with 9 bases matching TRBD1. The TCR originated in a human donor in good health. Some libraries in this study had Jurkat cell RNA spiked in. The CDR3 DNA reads TGTGCCAGCAGCATAGGACAGGGGAACGCTGAAGCTTTCTTT. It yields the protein CASSIGQGNAEAFF.